The next 25 T cell receptor beta chains were all read from a single sample in a study of blood T cell repertoires in COVID-19. The table came from immunoSEQ multiplex PCR; TCRdb's copy has only in-frame clones and leaves some out. This sample has some 39,000 clones, with around 86% found just once. The sample comprised peripheral blood. The origin of the receptors is a man between 40 and 49 years old with active COVID-19.

The chain employs TRBV4-1 and TRBJ2-7; no clear D. Germline CDR1 and CDR2: MGHRA and YSYEKL. With 4 bases removed from V and 3 bases from J, the gap between germline ends came to 13 bases. The CDR3 covers 14 residues. CDR3 bases: TGCGCCAGCAGCCTCGAAAGAGCCTTCTACGAGCAGTACTTC. Translating gives CASSLERAFYEQYF.

V usage is TRBV10-3 and J usage is TRBJ2-2; D may be TRBD1 (5 bases). The CDR3 loop spans 12 amino acids. Germline V gene lookup returns CDR1 ENHRY and CDR2 SYGVKD. Trimming took off 4 bases at V and 8 bases at J, with 8 bases between the two ends. CDR3 bases: TGTGCCATCAGTGGCCAGGGAGGGGAGCTGTTTTTT. Translated: CAISGQGGELFF.

This chain connects TRBV3-1 (or the pseudogene TRBV3-2) to TRBJ2-2; 7 nucleotides align to TRBD2. The CDR3 contains 14 residues. V gave up 0 bases and J gave up 6 bases; unmatched junction bases: 1. Germline CDR1 reads LGHDT; CDR2 reads YNNKEL (reference sequence). This CDR3 reads CASSQETSPGELFF. CDR3 DNA: TGTGCCAGCAGCCAAGAGACTAGCCCCGGGGAGCTGTTTTTT.

The chain employs TRBV28 and TRBJ1-5; the D is unclear. Germline loops: CDR1 MDHEN, CDR2 SYDVKM. The CDR3 consists of 15 residues. Trimming shortened V by 3 bases and J by 3 bases, and 12 bases separated the two germline ends. CDR3 nucleotide sequence: TGTGCCAGCAGTTTCTTTAAACACACCAATCAGCCCCAGCATTTT. Its translation: CASSFFKHTNQPQHF.

V is TRBV11-1 and J is TRBJ1-1; D is uncertain. Trimming cost V 5 bases and J 1 base, with 14 bases left between them. This CDR3 is 15 amino acids long. Germline V gene data show CDR1 as SGHAT and CDR2 as FQDESV (reference sequence). This CDR3 is CASSRGMVANTEAFF. The CDR3, as DNA: TGTGCCAGCAGCAGAGGGATGGTTGCGAACACTGAAGCTTTCTTT.

The chain uses TRBV19 and TRBJ1-3, with D unclear. Germline V gene lookup returns CDR1 LNHDA and CDR2 SQIVND (reference sequence). V dropped 3 bases and J dropped 7 bases, with 10 bases sitting between them. The CDR3 totals 13 residues. The CDR3 coding sequence is TGTGCCAGTAGTATCGGCGAGGCGAACACCATATATTTT. Its protein is CASSIGEANTIYF.

This clone was detected only a few times. V and J are TRBV7-8 and TRBJ1-5; D might be TRBD1 (6 bases). V shed 1 base and J shed 5 bases, with 12 bases lying between them. The CDR3 extends over 15 amino acids. Germline V gene data show CDR1 as SGHVS and CDR2 as FQNEAQ. For the CDR3, the DNA is TGTGCCAGCAGCTTAGGGGCGGGGGGCCATCAGCCCCAGCATTTT. The encoded protein is CASSLGAGGHQPQHF.

The table lists this clone with a few counts. The CDR3 loop reads CASTRRQANEQFF. The DNA for the CDR3 is TGTGCCAGCACCCGAAGACAGGCCAATGAGCAGTTCTTC. V gene TRBV12-3 or TRBV12-4 combines with J gene TRBJ2-1; maybe TRBD1 (6 bases). The germline V and J ends were trimmed by 7 bases and 6 bases, with 13 bases remaining between them. This CDR3 spans 13 amino acids.

The chain is built from TRBV7-9 and TRBJ1-1; the D is unclear. The CDR3 is 14 residues long. Germline V gene lookup returns CDR1 SEHNR and CDR2 FQNEAQ (reference sequence). Trimming stripped 5 bases from V and 1 base from J, with 11 bases between. This CDR3 reads CASSPTVGNTEAFF. In nucleotides, the CDR3 is TGTGCCAGCAGCCCCACGGTCGGGAACACTGAAGCTTTCTTT.

The genes are TRBV27 and TRBJ1-5; D is unclear. The CDR3 has 14 residues. CDR1 and CDR2 (germline): MNHEY, SMNVEV (reference sequence). V was pared by 4 bases and J by 2 bases, with 9 bases between. In DNA form, the CDR3 reads TGTGCCAGCAGTTCCTCAGTGCGCAATCAGCCCCAGCATTTT. It codes for CASSSSVRNQPQHF.

This clone came up a few times. This sequence joins TRBV2 and TRBJ1-6, with a tentative D call TRBD1 (6 bases). The CDR3 consists of 15 residues. V gave up 5 bases and J gave up 5 bases, with 13 bases separating them. CDR1 is SNHLY, CDR2 FYNNEI, per germline. In DNA form, the CDR3 reads TGTGCCAGCAGTCTCGACAGGCCCAATAATTCACCCCTCCACTTT. Translation: CASSLDRPNNSPLHF.

This chain links TRBV29-1 with TRBJ2-7, with a weak D call TRBD2 (6 bases). This CDR3 region has 15 residues. V was cut by 6 bases and J by 5 bases, with 23 bases left in between. In germline, CDR1 is SQVTM, CDR2 ANQGSEA. The CDR3 region has the DNA TGCAGCGTGATGGGGGGAGTCCTCCCTACGGACGAGCAGTACTTC. Protein product: CSVMGGVLPTDEQYF.

The gene calls are TRBV18 and TRBJ1-4, with TRBD1 as a possible D gene (6 bases). Germline V CDR1 and CDR2: KGHSH, LQKENI. V lost 7 bases, J lost 8 bases, and 17 bases lay in between. CDR3 length: 14 amino acids. The DNA of the CDR3 is TGTGCCAGCTGCCCGGAACAGGGTAAAGAAAAACTGTTTTTT. This codes for CASCPEQGKEKLFF. The whole variable domain, filled in from reference TRBV18 and TRBJ1-4, reads NAGVMQNPRHLVRRRGQEARLRCSPMKGHSHVYWYRQLPEEGLKFMVYLQKENIIDESGMPKERFSAEFPKEGPSILRIQQVVRGDSAAYFCASCPEQGKEKLFFGSGTQLSVL.

The chain couples TRBV6-5 to TRBJ2-2; 10 bases fit TRBD2. The CDR3 covers 13 residues. The junction had 3 bases not matched to a gene; V was cut back by 7 bases and J by 7 bases. Germline V lookup: CDR1 MNHEY, CDR2 SVGAGI. The CDR3 bases are TGTGCCAGCACCCGGACTAGCGGCGGGGAGCTGTTTTTT. This translates into CASTRTSGGELFF.

This chain joins TRBV6-1 and TRBJ1-2; TRBD1 matches 7 bases. Trimming at V came to 1 base and at J to 4 bases, leaving 3 bases not matched to a gene. The CDR3 runs 14 residues. Per germline, CDR1 MNHNS and CDR2 SASEGT. In nucleotides, the CDR3 is TGTGCCAGCAGTGAAGAGGGGGCGGGCTATGGCTACACCTTC. Protein sequence: CASSEEGAGYGYTF.

The rearrangement joins TRBV3-1 (or the pseudogene TRBV3-2) to TRBJ2-2; TRBD2 aligns across 8 bases. This CDR3 is 16 amino acids long. J lost 7 bases, V lost 1 base, and 8 bases had no gene match. The germline V gene has CDR1 LGHDT and CDR2 YNNKEL (reference sequence). The CDR3 bases are TGTGCCAGCAGCCAAGCATCCAGCGGGAGAATCGGGGAGCTGTTTTTT. Amino acid sequence: CASSQASSGRIGELFF.

This chain uses TRBV7-8 with TRBJ2-5, with 9 bases identical to TRBD1. This CDR3 contains 16 residues. J was trimmed by 3 bases and V by 5 bases; bases with no gene match: 10. Germline V lookup: CDR1 SGHVS, CDR2 FQNEAQ. The CDR3 region has the DNA TGTGCCAGCAGCCTGTGGACAGGGGAGGTAAAAGAGACCCAGTACTTC. This encodes CASSLWTGEVKETQYF.

The chain uses TRBV6-1 and TRBJ2-7; 7 nucleotides match TRBD1. The ends lost 2 bases at V and 2 bases at J; junction bases unmatched: 18. Per germline, CDR1 MNHNS and CDR2 SASEGT. This CDR3 has 19 amino acids. The CDR3 loop is CASSERRAIIGQAAYEQYF. CDR3 in DNA: TGTGCCAGCAGTGAAAGAAGGGCCATAATCGGACAGGCAGCCTACGAGCAGTACTTC.

Details on this clone: The final CDR3 position lacks the conserved phenylalanine or tryptophan, pointing to a likely read error. No DNA is shown, since the ends of the CDR3 on it are uncertain; the CDR3 is the one TCRdb lists. The chain employs TRBV6-5 and TRBJ2-7; the tabulated D call, TRBD2, remains unverified against the DNA. The CDR3 extends over 13 residues, inclusive of both ends. Germline CDR1 and CDR2: MNHEY and SVGAGI. This chain's CDR3 is CASSQPSTRSSTS.

The V and J genes are TRBV11-2 and TRBJ2-3, with TRBD1 as a possible D gene (5 bases). Germline CDR1 SGHAT, CDR2 FQNNGV. The V end was cut by 2 bases, the J end by 2 bases, with 11 bases between. The CDR3 length is 15 residues. This CDR3 reads CASSLLGHPTDTQYF. The CDR3 DNA is TGTGCCAGCAGCTTATTAGGACACCCCACAGATACGCAGTATTTT.

The CDR3, as DNA: TGTGCCAGTAGTATGGGGTTTGGAGGGAACTACGAGCAGTACTTC. Translating gives CASSMGFGGNYEQYF. The chain employs TRBV19 and TRBJ2-7; maybe TRBD2 (6 bases). CDR1 and CDR2 (germline): LNHDA, SQIVND (reference sequence). V was shortened by 3 bases and J by 3 bases, with 15 bases between the two germline ends. The CDR3 runs to 15 residues.

This chain joins TRBV2 and TRBJ2-2; D perhaps matches TRBD2 (6 bases). CDR1 SNHLY and CDR2 FYNNEI come from the germline V gene. V dropped 6 bases and J dropped 7 bases, with 18 bases sitting between them. CDR3 size: 15 residues. The CDR3 here is CASSAGPGYLGELFF. CDR3 bases: TGTGCCAGCAGCGCGGGGCCCGGGTATCTCGGGGAGCTGTTTTTT.

A single count supports this clone. This sequence joins TRBV28 and TRBJ1-2, with 7 bases fitting TRBD1. With V trimmed by 4 bases and J by 4 bases, 12 bases remained unmatched. The CDR3 has 16 amino acids. Germline V gene sequence: CDR1 MDHEN, CDR2 SYDVKM. The CDR3 protein is CASSYASPQGPYGYTF. DNA of the CDR3: TGTGCCAGCAGTTACGCCTCCCCACAGGGGCCCTATGGCTACACCTTC.

The J gene is TRBJ2-1, the V gene TRBV9, with D maybe TRBD2 (7 bases). The length of the CDR3 is 17 residues. The germline gives CDR1 SGDLS, CDR2 YYNGEE. V shed 3 bases and J shed 8 bases, with 24 bases lying between them. The CDR3 bases are TGTGCCAGCAGCGATAGCGTGTCAGAGGGGGGGGCCGATGAGCAGTTCTTC. Residues: CASSDSVSEGGADEQFF.

This chain joins TRBV18 and TRBJ1-2; D uncertain. The length of the CDR3 is 15 residues. Germline assignment: CDR1 KGHSH and CDR2 LQKENI. The V gene lost 3 bases and the J gene lost 3 bases, with 14 bases spanning the gap. As DNA, the CDR3 is TGTGCCAGCTCACCCGGGGTGGGGAGTGACTATGGCTACACCTTC. Amino acids: CASSPGVGSDYGYTF.